This TCR beta chain originates from a study of T cells after posttransplantation cyclophosphamide. This clone showed up many times. Its antigen remains unidentified. CDR1 and CDR2 from the germline V gene are SGHVS and FNYEAQ. V lost 2 bases, J lost 0 bases, and 10 bases stayed unmatched. This CDR3 is 18 amino acids long. Broader study findings: Tissue-infiltrating T cells from skin or gut overlapped little with blood T cells. Later blood repertoires were often dominated by clones from the donor CD8+ memory compartment. TRB clonality was highly associated with recipient CMV seropositivity and reactivation.

A marrow graft followed busulfan-fludarabine conditioning, with cyclophosphamide on days +3 and +4. Libraries were prepared by immunoSEQ multiplex PCR; TCRdb keeps only in-frame clonotypes and omits some of them. The specimen has some 10,000 clones, none found just once. The sample in question was PBMCs, obtained after allogeneic stem cell transplant with posttransplant cyclophosphamide. The V call is TRBV7-6, the J call TRBJ2-3, with 8 positions matching TRBD1. The sequence was obtained from a female patient aged 35 to 55 who received an allogeneic stem cell transplant from a related donor, was CMV-positive, and had no GVHD. Some of the T cells might come from the graft donor. CDR3 bases: TGTGCCAGCAGCTTATTTTGGGACAGGTTATCTAGCACAGATACGCAGTATTTT. Translated, it gives CASSLFWDRLSSTDTQYF.